The 32 T cell receptor beta chains below all came from one sample that was sequenced in a study of blood T cell repertoires in COVID-19. Profiled with immunoSEQ multiplex PCR; TCRdb holds only in-frame clones, not every one. This table has some 130,000 clones, roughly four fifths appearing once. Sequenced: peripheral blood. These receptor sequences come from a woman in her forties or fifties with acute or convalescent COVID-19.

The CDR3 loop reads CASSKYGGVKDTQYF. CDR3 sequence (DNA): TGTGCCAGCAGCAAGTATGGAGGGGTTAAGGATACGCAGTATTTT. The chain combines TRBV21-1 with TRBJ2-3; TRBD2 is the table's D call and was not checked against the DNA. TRBV21-1 is classified as a pseudogene. This CDR3 spans 15 amino acids.

The chain combines TRBV18 with TRBJ2-3; TRBD1 is a possible D gene (5 bases). V lost 0 bases, J lost 2 bases, and 15 bases lay in between. The CDR3 runs to 17 residues. Germline CDR1 and CDR2: KGHSH and LQKENI. In nucleotides, the CDR3 is TGTGCCAGCTCACCACCTTTACAGGCTGGACCCACAGATACGCAGTATTTT. Translating gives CASSPPLQAGPTDTQYF.

V gene TRBV20-1 combines with J gene TRBJ2-7, with a weak D call TRBD2 (5 bases). With 3 bases removed from V and 2 bases from J, the gap between germline ends came to 8 bases. The CDR3 is made up of 12 amino acids. The V gene's germline CDR1 is DFQATT and CDR2 SNEGSKA (reference sequence). The CDR3, as DNA: TGCAGTGCTAGTCGGGATGCCTACGAGCAGTACTTC. It translates to CSASRDAYEQYF.

The rearrangement joins TRBV7-2 to TRBJ1-3, with 7 bases that match TRBD1. Trimming at V came to 3 bases and at J to 4 bases, leaving 6 bases not matched to a gene. Germline V CDR1 and CDR2: SGHTA, FQGNSA. The CDR3 has 15 residues. The DNA of the CDR3 is TGTGCCAGCAGCTTCTTACAGGGGCGAGGAAACACCATATATTTT. It translates to CASSFLQGRGNTIYF.

The V call is TRBV19, the J call TRBJ1-2; D may be TRBD1 (5 bases). Trimming stripped 5 bases from V and 4 bases from J, with 17 bases between. This CDR3 contains 15 residues. Germline CDR1 reads LNHDA; CDR2 reads SQIVND (reference sequence). The CDR3 is CASSGNVQATYGYTF. The CDR3 region has the DNA TGTGCCAGTAGTGGAAACGTACAGGCTACCTATGGCTACACCTTC.

The chain links TRBV7-2 to TRBJ1-4, with D tentatively TRBD1 (5 bases). The germline V gene has CDR1 SGHTA and CDR2 FQGNSA. The CDR3 extends over 11 amino acids. V was cut by 7 bases and J by 11 bases, with 11 bases left in between. CDR3 residues: CASTDGGKLFF. In DNA form, the CDR3 reads TGTGCCAGCACAGACGGGGGGAAACTGTTTTTT.

The DNA of the CDR3 is TGTGCCAGCAGTGAAACGGGCCGGACTACCTACGAGCAGTACTTC. Translating it yields CASSETGRTTYEQYF. This chain uses TRBV6-1 with TRBJ2-7, with D perhaps matching TRBD2 (6 bases). The CDR3 sequence is 15 residues long. Germline assignment: CDR1 MNHNS and CDR2 SASEGT. V gave up 2 bases and J gave up 2 bases, with 13 bases separating them.

Concerning this clone: This specimen includes other DNA sequences encoding the same CDR3. This chain connects TRBV5-6 to TRBJ2-7; TRBD1 agrees at 7 bases. Germline assignment: CDR1 SGHDT and CDR2 YYEEEE. This CDR3 has 15 residues. The trim removed 0 bases at V and 4 bases at J, leaving 7 bases unmatched. CDR3 residues: CASSLGSQGVYEQYF. CDR3 nucleotide sequence: TGTGCCAGCAGCTTGGGCAGTCAGGGGGTGTACGAGCAGTACTTC. The variable domain in full, with the rest retrieved from reference TRBV5-6 and TRBJ2-7, is DAGVTQSPTHLIKTRGQQVTLRCSPKSGHDTVSWYQQALGQGPQFIFQYYEEEERQRGNFPDRFSGHQFPNYSSELNVNALLLGDSALYLCASSLGSQGVYEQYFGPGTRLTVT.

CDR3 sequence: CASSLASYRGYEQYF. CDR3 DNA: TGTGCCAGCAGCTTAGCATCTTATCGGGGCTACGAGCAGTACTTC. The chain combines TRBV7-8 with TRBJ2-7, with D perhaps matching TRBD2 (5 bases). The CDR3 extends over 15 amino acids. The V end lost 0 bases, the J end lost 3 bases, and 12 bases lay between the germline ends. The germline V gene encodes CDR1 SGHVS and CDR2 FQNEAQ.

The rearrangement joins TRBV10-1 to TRBJ2-2; the D gene is possibly TRBD1 (6 bases). V lost 2 bases and J 1 base, leaving 8 bases between the germline ends. Germline loops: CDR1 WNHNN, CDR2 SYGVQD (reference sequence). The CDR3 sequence is 15 residues long. The chain's CDR3 is CASSEDRMNTGELFF. The CDR3, as DNA: TGCGCCAGCAGTGAGGACAGGATGAACACCGGGGAGCTGTTTTTT.

The gene calls are TRBV5-1 and TRBJ2-7; 9 nucleotides align to TRBD2. The CDR3 contains 12 residues. V shed 7 bases and J 4 bases; nucleotides not matched to a gene: 3. Germline CDR1 is SGHRS and CDR2 is YFSETQ. This CDR3 is CASGTSTYEQYF. DNA of the CDR3: TGCGCCAGCGGGACTAGCACATACGAGCAGTACTTC.

The rearrangement uses TRBV4-1 and TRBJ2-7; D is undetermined. Germline CDR1 and CDR2: MGHRA and YSYEKL. Trimming took off 0 bases at V and 2 bases at J, with 8 bases between the two ends. The CDR3 length is 14 residues. This CDR3 is CASSQDPATYEQYF. The DNA of the CDR3 is TGCGCCAGCAGCCAAGATCCAGCGACCTACGAGCAGTACTTC.

In DNA, the CDR3 is TGTGCCACCGGACTCCGGGACAGCGAGCAGTACTTC. This gives the protein CATGLRDSEQYF. This chain joins TRBV10-3 and TRBJ2-7; 7 bases line up with TRBD1. J lost 6 bases, V lost 10 bases, and 9 bases had no gene match. This CDR3 has 12 amino acids. CDR1 and CDR2 from the germline V gene are ENHRY and SYGVKD.

This sequence joins TRBV7-2 and TRBJ1-2; TRBD1 matches 8 bases. CDR3 size: 15 residues. Germline CDR1 is SGHTA and CDR2 is FQGNSA. The V and J ends lost 4 bases and 5 bases, in that order; junction bases with no gene match: 9. CDR3 sequence: CASSSHRGTTYGYTF. The CDR3 nucleotides read TGTGCCAGCAGCTCACACAGGGGGACGACTTATGGCTACACCTTC.

This sequence joins TRBV5-1 and TRBJ2-2, with D hard to call. This CDR3 has 14 amino acids. Between the trimmed V and J ends, which lost 4 bases and 0 bases, there was a span of 7 bases. Germline V lookup: CDR1 SGHRS, CDR2 YFSETQ. CDR3 in DNA: TGCGCCAGCAGCCCCGTCTCGAACACCGGGGAGCTGTTTTTT. Protein product: CASSPVSNTGELFF.

This clone came up a few times. The chain employs TRBV29-1 and TRBJ2-1, with 8 positions matching TRBD1. V shed 6 bases, J shed 3 bases, and the junction held 4 bases outside the gene matches. The length of the CDR3 is 13 residues. Germline V gene sequence: CDR1 SQVTM, CDR2 ANQGSEA. The CDR3: CSVPQGGYNEQFF. CDR3 bases: TGCAGCGTACCACAGGGGGGCTACAATGAGCAGTTCTTC.

The V gene is TRBV7-3, the J gene TRBJ2-3; 8 positions agree with TRBD2. Germline V CDR1 and CDR2: SGHTA, FQGTGA. This CDR3 is built from 15 residues. Trimming cost V 5 bases and J 1 base; bases outside gene matches: 5. CDR3 DNA: TGTGCCAGCAGCCTTCTAGCGGGTGGCACAGATACGCAGTATTTT. Amino acid sequence: CASSLLAGGTDTQYF.

The genes are TRBV6-5 and TRBJ1-1; D possibly corresponds to TRBD1 (5 bases). Germline CDR1 and CDR2: MNHEY and SVGAGI. CDR3 size: 13 residues. V was cut by 5 bases and J by 8 bases, with 15 bases left in between. This CDR3 reads CASSRKWQGEAFF. The CDR3 DNA reads TGTGCCAGCAGTCGGAAATGGCAGGGAGAAGCTTTCTTT.

Remarks on this clone: The same CDR3 can be traced to other DNA sequences in this sample. The genes are TRBV11-2 and TRBJ1-4; the match to TRBD1 covers 9 bases. This CDR3 comprises 15 residues. Trimming removed 3 bases from V and 8 bases from J; junction bases left unmatched: 7. Germline loops: CDR1 SGHAT, CDR2 FQNNGV. The CDR3 nucleotides are TGTGCCAGCAGCTTGGGGGACAGGGATACAGAAAAACTGTTTTTT. It specifies CASSLGDRDTEKLFF.

This rearrangement joins TRBV2 to TRBJ1-5; no definite D call. The germline CDR1 and CDR2 sequences are SNHLY and FYNNEI. This CDR3 comprises 13 residues. The germline V and J ends were trimmed by 7 bases and 2 bases, with 9 bases remaining between them. The CDR3 DNA sequence: TGTGCCAGCAATTCCGGTGGCAATCAGCCCCAGCATTTT. It specifies CASNSGGNQPQHF.

The chain couples TRBV30 to TRBJ1-5, with 7 positions matching TRBD1. The V gene end was trimmed by 1 base and the J gene end by 6 bases; junction bases not matched to a gene: 3. The germline V gene has CDR1 GTSNPN and CDR2 SVGIG (reference sequence). This CDR3 comprises 13 residues. CDR3 nucleotide sequence: TGTGCCTGGAGTGCAGGGGGTGGTCAGCCCCAGCATTTT. It codes for CAWSAGGGQPQHF.

This chain uses TRBV5-1 with TRBJ2-7; no definite D call. V lost 5 bases to trimming and J lost 0 bases, with 12 bases between them. The V gene's germline CDR1 is SGHRS and CDR2 YFSETQ. This CDR3 region has 14 residues. The CDR3 region is CASRIEVSSYEQYF. CDR3 coding DNA: TGCGCCAGCAGGATAGAGGTGAGCTCCTACGAGCAGTACTTC.

The chain recombines TRBV2 with TRBJ2-7; weak D call: TRBD2 (5 bases). The V end was cut by 2 bases, the J end by 3 bases, with 11 bases between. Germline-derived CDR1 and CDR2 are SNHLY and FYNNEI. This CDR3 spans 14 amino acids. The CDR3 bases are TGTGCCAGCAGTGAAAGAGGGTTTTTCTACGAGCAGTACTTC. It codes for CASSERGFFYEQYF.

The rearrangement links TRBV30 to TRBJ1-2; tentative D call: TRBD1 (5 bases). Germline V CDR1 and CDR2: GTSNPN, SVGIG (reference sequence). The CDR3 runs to 12 residues. The V end lost 8 bases, the J end lost 7 bases, and 17 bases lay between the germline ends. CDR3 amino acids: CAQQPQGGGYTF. CDR3 DNA: TGTGCCCAACAACCGCAGGGAGGTGGCTACACCTTC.

The chain couples TRBV13 to TRBJ2-5; D perhaps matches TRBD1 (6 bases). Germline values: CDR1 PRHDT, CDR2 FYEKMQ (reference sequence). The CDR3 runs 15 residues. Trimming removed 2 bases at V and 1 base at J, with 11 bases between. The CDR3 DNA is TGTGCCAGCAGCTTACTAGGCAGGGGCCAAGAGACCCAGTACTTC. Protein: CASSLLGRGQETQYF.

About this clone itself: The conserved final phenylalanine or tryptophan is absent from the CDR3, which likely points to a read error. The DNA is left out, because the CDR3 cannot be placed on it with certainty; the CDR3 is given as TCRdb lists it. Here the CDR3 reads CASSQCPTGP. The rearrangement joins TRBV23-1 to TRBJ1-1; the D segment call TRBD1 is taken from the table without a DNA check. TRBV23-1 is assigned to the ORF class and has an uncertain function. The CDR3 contains 10 residues when both ends are counted.

The chain combines TRBV5-1 with TRBJ2-3; D is uncertain. Per the germline V gene, CDR1 is SGHRS and CDR2 is YFSETQ. CDR3 length: 14 residues. The ends were cut back, 4 bases at V and 1 base at J, with 10 bases in the middle. The CDR3 region is CASSPGPGTDTQYF. The CDR3 DNA sequence: TGCGCCAGCAGCCCTGGGCCCGGCACAGATACGCAGTATTTT. Filled out from reference TRBV5-1 and TRBJ2-3, the complete variable domain reads KAGVTQTPRYLIKTRGQQVTLSCSPISGHRSVSWYQQTPGQGLQFLFEYFSETQRNKGNFPGRFSGRQFSNSRSEMNVSTLELGDSALYLCASSPGPGTDTQYFGPGTRLTVL.

In its sample, this clone was seen once. The chain recombines TRBV18 with TRBJ1-1; D possibly corresponds to TRBD1 (6 bases). This CDR3 contains 14 residues. CDR1 and CDR2 (germline): KGHSH, LQKENI. V lost 2 bases and J 5 bases, leaving 12 bases between the germline ends. The CDR3 region has the DNA TGTGCCAGCTCACCAGGGGGGAGGGGGACTGAAGCTTTCTTT. It is translated as CASSPGGRGTEAFF.

The rearrangement links TRBV5-1 to TRBJ1-4, with a weak D call TRBD1 (5 bases). The CDR3 sequence is 16 residues long. CDR1 is SGHRS, CDR2 YFSETQ, per germline. Trimming shortened V by 3 bases and J by 6 bases, and 18 bases separated the two germline ends. The CDR3 DNA reads as TGCGCCAGCAGCTCGTCAGGGCGAGGAGGGGATGAAAAACTGTTTTTT. Amino acid sequence: CASSSSGRGGDEKLFF.

The CDR3 DNA sequence: TGTGCCAGCTCACCGAGGACAGGGCTTAACAATGAGCAGTTCTTC. Amino acids: CASSPRTGLNNEQFF. The V call is TRBV18, the J call TRBJ2-1; 8 nucleotides line up with TRBD1. The germline gives CDR1 KGHSH, CDR2 LQKENI. CDR3 size: 15 residues. Trimming cost V 3 bases and J 5 bases; bases outside gene matches: 6.

The J gene is TRBJ2-7, the V gene TRBV5-8, with a weak D call TRBD2 (6 bases). The CDR3 has 14 amino acids. Trimming took 4 bases from V and 5 from J, leaving 16 bases between them. Germline CDR1 is SGHTS and CDR2 is YDEGEE. In DNA, the CDR3 is TGTGCCAGCAGCCCCAGAGGGAGGAAGCACGAGCAGTACTTC. Amino acids: CASSPRGRKHEQYF.

This chain links TRBV9 with TRBJ2-1, with 7 positions matching TRBD1. J gave up 1 base and V 0 bases, and 1 base lay outside the gene matches. Germline V gives CDR1 SGDLS, CDR2 YYNGEE. The CDR3 totals 15 residues. CDR3 residues: CASSVAQGSYNEQFF. As DNA, the CDR3 is TGTGCCAGCAGCGTAGCACAGGGGTCCTACAATGAGCAGTTCTTC.